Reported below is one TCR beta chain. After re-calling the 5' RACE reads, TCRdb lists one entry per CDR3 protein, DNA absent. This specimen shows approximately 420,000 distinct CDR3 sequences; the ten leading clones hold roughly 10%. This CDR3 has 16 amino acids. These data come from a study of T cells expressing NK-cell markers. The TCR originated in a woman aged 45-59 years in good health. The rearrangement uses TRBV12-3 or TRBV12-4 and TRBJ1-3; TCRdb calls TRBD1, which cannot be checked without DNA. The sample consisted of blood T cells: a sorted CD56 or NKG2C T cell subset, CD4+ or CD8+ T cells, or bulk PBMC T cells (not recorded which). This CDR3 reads CASSWSNTGLGNTIYF.